This T cell receptor beta chain originates from a study of blood T cell repertoires in COVID-19. Generated by immunoSEQ multiplex PCR, the TCRdb table keeps only in-frame clones and is missing some. Among 50,000 or so clones listed, 83% were seen once. The sequence came from a man aged 40-55 years with acute or convalescent COVID-19. Sequencing was carried out using peripheral blood.

CDR3 protein: CASSTQTGLASYEQYF. In nucleotides, the CDR3 is TGTGCCAGCTCGACTCAGACAGGGTTGGCCTCCTACGAGCAGTACTTC. The V call is TRBV5-5, the J call TRBJ2-7; 7 bases map to TRBD1. CDR3 length: 16 residues. J was trimmed by 0 bases and V by 7 bases; bases with no gene match: 13. Germline V gene data show CDR1 as SGHKS and CDR2 as YYEKEE (reference sequence). Full variable domain (rest looked up from reference TRBV5-5 and TRBJ2-7): DAGVTQSPTHLIKTRGQQVTLRCSPISGHKSVSWYQQVLGQGPQFIFQYYEKEERGRGNFPDRFSARQFPNYSSELNVNALLLGDSALYLCASSTQTGLASYEQYFGPGTRLTVT.